This TCR beta chain was identified during a study of CD8 T cells in ankylosing spondylitis listed by TCRdb under 2017. At the level of the whole study: To find TCR variants linked to disease, the study profiled T cell receptor beta repertoires in ankylosing spondylitis patients and healthy donors. The full study cohort was made up of about two dozen ankylosing spondylitis patients and over 90 healthy donors. Peripheral blood was sampled, and synovial fluid was additionally collected from ankylosing spondylitis patients.

The sample was run on an Illumina HiSeq 2500. Quantitative 5'-RACE with molecular barcodes was the method used to prepare the TCR beta libraries. Regarding the original processing steps: To identify disease-linked TCR variants, a new computational method was used, one built on a probabilistic model of VDJ rearrangement. The public reads were run again by TCRdb, first through fastp at Q25 and then through MiXCR, and only productive beta chains were kept. Each record represents a unique CDR3 protein, reported with the most common genes and DNA among its rows. The V and J calls come from TCRdb's annotation, not from the publication. This sample is represented by approximately 130,000 distinct CDR3 sequences; around 8.5% of them were singletons. The ten largest clonotypes hold approximately 3.3% of the sample. What the work shows at the level of the full study, not this receptor alone: Blood from ankylosing spondylitis patients appeared to be characterized by a TCR beta motif composed of 7 to 9 highly homologous amino acid variants. The disease-linked clones had a CD8+ phenotype and were found at relatively low frequencies in peripheral blood. According to the report, matched synovial fluid samples from ankylosing spondylitis patients were significantly enriched for the disease-linked clones. Some motif variants were previously reported in synovial fluid and blood of reactive arthritis patients, suggesting common disease-initiation mechanisms.

V loses 1 base, J loses 0 bases, and the germline ends lie 4 bases apart. CDR3 length: 14 amino acids, cysteine to phenylalanine. This entry keeps only the CDR3 DNA: 42 bases, framed from base 1. This clonotype has just a few counts. Its antigen is currently not known. No base qualities exist here, and no much larger clone lies one base off it. What was sequenced was blood, either unsorted or a sorted T cell fraction (not recorded which). The receptor chain draws on TRBV12-3 or TRBV12-4 and TRBJ1-3, with the D gene not clear enough to name. This receptor was identified in a male donor with ankylosing spondylitis or in good health (not recorded which). The nucleotides are TGTGCCAGCAGTTTAGGAGGCTCTGGAAACACCATATATTTT. Translated, it gives CASSLGGSGNTIYF.